This TCR beta chain stems from a study of CD8+ T cells in alopecia areata. On the study more broadly: Twice daily, treated patients received 5 to 10 mg of oral tofacitinib. After 6 to 18 months of tofacitinib, follow-up continued 6 months off drug.

Reverse transcription of extracted RNA yielded cDNA, which provided the sequencing template. The method was immunoSEQ multiplex PCR; TCRdb's version includes in-frame clones alone and lacks a portion of them. The sample includes about 74,000 clones, 29% of them seen just once. V was pared by 4 bases and J by 1 base, with 17 bases between. The CDR3 is 15 residues long. Germline values: CDR1 SQVTM, CDR2 ANQGSEA. Stated treatment: oral pan-JAK inhibitor, 5-10 mg twice daily. Individuals with alopecia areata gave both lesional scalp punch biopsies and peripheral blood for collection. V usage is TRBV29-1 and J usage is TRBJ2-7; D not resolved. The material sequenced was CD8+ T cells sorted from blood, taken at week 4, from a patient treated with tofacitinib. The TCR sequence derives from a human donor with alopecia areata. The CDR3 is CSVALVSGISYEQYF. In nucleotides, the CDR3 is TGCAGCGTTGCCCTGGTGTCAGGCATATCCTACGAGCAGTACTTC.